This T cell receptor (beta chain) was retrieved from a study of identical twins. Study outcomes and limitations: Less excess twin sharing appeared in beta out-of-frame sequences. Cross-sectional statistics underpinned the conclusions; the same donors were not followed. In zero-insertion analyses, partial confounding could arise from invariant MAIT and iNKT cells.

In TCRdb, the 5' RACE reads were re-called with MiXCR into one record per CDR3 protein. The sample contains 130,000 to 150,000 distinct CDR3 sequences, around 3.5% of which appear only once. In its sample, this clonotype was seen many times. Its antigen is unknown. The source of this sequence is a man younger than 30 in good health. Source material: memory T cells sorted from blood.

The CDR3 DNA sequence: TGCGCCAGCAGCGGTACGACAGTGATGAACACCGGGGAGCTGTTTTTT. It specifies CASSGTTVMNTGELFF. V is TRBV5-1 and J is TRBJ2-2; D is possibly TRBD1 (5 bases). The V end lost 4 bases, the J end lost 1 base, and 14 bases lay between the germline ends. This CDR3 comprises 16 residues. CDR1 is SGHRS and CDR2 is YFSETQ in the germline V gene.